Below are 16 T cell receptor beta chains sequenced from a single sample in a study of blood T cell repertoires in COVID-19. Clones were read by immunoSEQ multiplex PCR, and TCRdb kept only the in-frame ones, dropping some. The sample carries roughly 170,000 clones, around 85% recorded once. Sequencing was carried out using PBMCs or T cells enriched from blood (not recorded which). The receptors stem from a woman aged 40 to 49 with acute COVID-19.

The chain combines TRBV6-5 with TRBJ2-7; 7 nucleotides align to TRBD1. The junction had 12 bases not matched to a gene; V was cut back by 4 bases and J by 6 bases. This CDR3 has 15 residues. The germline V gene encodes CDR1 MNHEY and CDR2 SVGAGI. The CDR3 loop is CASSSQTGPQGEQYV. The CDR3 DNA sequence: TGTGCCAGCAGTTCCCAGACAGGGCCCCAGGGCGAGCAGTACGTC.

The chain carries TRBV7-3 and TRBJ2-2, with 7 bases matching TRBD1. CDR1 and CDR2 (germline): SGHTA, FQGTGA. The CDR3 is made up of 15 amino acids. V shed 1 base and J 4 bases; nucleotides not matched to a gene: 3. The CDR3 is CASSLSPGGTGELFF. The DNA of the CDR3 is TGTGCCAGCAGCTTAAGTCCAGGGGGCACCGGGGAGCTGTTTTTT.

V is TRBV25-1 and J is TRBJ1-2, with 7 bases identical to TRBD1. The V segment lost 3 bases and the J segment 8 bases; nucleotides outside the gene matches: 9. The CDR3 has 14 residues. Per the germline V gene, CDR1 is MGHDK and CDR2 is SYGVNS. This chain's CDR3 is CASSDLPQGKGYTF. In DNA, the CDR3 is TGTGCCAGCAGTGACCTCCCACAGGGGAAAGGCTACACCTTC.

The J gene is TRBJ2-7, the V gene TRBV5-1; 8 bases match TRBD2. The CDR3 loop spans 15 amino acids. V lost 6 bases, J lost 3 bases, and 11 bases stayed unmatched. Germline V gene lookup returns CDR1 SGHRS and CDR2 YFSETQ. The CDR3 DNA reads TGCGCCAGCACCCTGGGGGGACTAGGAAGCTACGAGCAGTACTTC. This codes for CASTLGGLGSYEQYF.

The chain carries TRBV10-3 and TRBJ1-2, with 9 bases identical to TRBD1. This CDR3 region has 14 residues. Germline V gene sequence: CDR1 ENHRY, CDR2 SYGVKD. J gave up 8 bases and V 1 base, and 5 bases lay outside the gene matches. The CDR3 is CAISELQGAQGYTF. CDR3 coding DNA: TGTGCCATCAGTGAGTTACAGGGGGCTCAAGGCTACACCTTC.

The CDR3 protein is CASSPGVASPVDEQFF. In nucleotides, the CDR3 is TGTGCCAGCAGCCCGGGGGTGGCTAGCCCGGTGGATGAGCAGTTCTTC. The chain is built from TRBV5-5 and TRBJ2-1; tentative D call: TRBD2 (6 bases). V was cut by 4 bases and J by 8 bases, with 22 bases left in between. This CDR3 is built from 16 residues. Per the germline V gene, CDR1 is SGHKS and CDR2 is YYEKEE (reference sequence).

Points on this clone: This same CDR3 is encoded by further DNA sequences in the sample. This sequence joins TRBV27 and TRBJ1-6; TRBD1 matches 7 bases. This CDR3 is 13 amino acids long. The junction had 2 bases not matched to a gene; V was cut back by 6 bases and J by 6 bases. Germline V gene sequence: CDR1 MNHEY, CDR2 SMNVEV (reference sequence). CDR3 in amino acids: CASRNRGNSPLHF. The CDR3 DNA is TGTGCCAGCAGAAACAGGGGTAATTCACCCCTCCACTTT.

The chain carries TRBV14 and TRBJ1-2; D unclear. There are 13 residues in the CDR3. From germline, CDR1 is SGHDN and CDR2 FVKESK. Deletions cut 4 bases from V and 1 base from J, with 7 bases between. The CDR3 protein is CASSPGYNYGYTF. The CDR3 bases are TGTGCCAGCAGCCCCGGGTATAACTATGGCTACACCTTC.

The chain couples TRBV5-1 to TRBJ2-7; TRBD2 agrees at 11 bases. Germline lookup yields CDR1 SGHRS and CDR2 YFSETQ. Trimming at V came to 3 bases and at J to 6 bases, leaving 5 bases not matched to a gene. This CDR3 has 14 residues. The CDR3 nucleotides read TGCGCCAGCAGCTCGACTAGCGGGACCCGCGAGCAGTACTTC. It codes for CASSSTSGTREQYF.

This clone has a single count. The CDR3 sequence is CASSELEGPSTDTQYF. The CDR3 DNA is TGCGCCAGCAGTGAATTGGAGGGACCTAGCACAGATACGCAGTATTTT. The chain joins TRBV10-1 to TRBJ2-3, with D perhaps TRBD2 (6 bases). Germline V gene data show CDR1 as WNHNN and CDR2 as SYGVQD (reference sequence). V was cut by 3 bases and J by 0 bases, with 13 bases left in between. This CDR3 spans 16 amino acids.

The chain carries TRBV5-1 and TRBJ1-3, with 7 nucleotides matching TRBD1. The CDR3 length is 20 residues. V lost 0 bases, J lost 0 bases, and 15 bases stayed unmatched. Germline lookup yields CDR1 SGHRS and CDR2 YFSETQ. In DNA, the CDR3 is TGCGCCAGCAGCTTGGCCGGGACAGAGGGTTTCTTGAACTCTGGAAACACCATATATTTT. Translation: CASSLAGTEGFLNSGNTIYF.

The chain uses TRBV2 and TRBJ1-1, with D unclear. Germline CDR1 is SNHLY and CDR2 is FYNNEI. This CDR3 is 10 amino acids long. Trimming cost V 11 bases and J 8 bases, with 12 bases left between them. The CDR3 DNA sequence: TGTGCCTGCTGGAGCTTGGAAGCTTTCTTT. Its protein product is CACWSLEAFF.

The V call is TRBV7-9, the J call TRBJ1-4, with D possibly being TRBD1 (5 bases). The CDR3 has 15 amino acids. The V end was cut by 0 bases, the J end by 7 bases, with 12 bases between. Germline CDR1 SEHNR, CDR2 FQNEAQ (reference sequence). The CDR3 DNA sequence: TGTGCCAGCAGCTTAGCAACAGGCGGCGGTGAAAAACTGTTTTTT. Translated: CASSLATGGGEKLFF.

The chain couples TRBV19 to TRBJ1-1; TRBD1 might be the D (5 bases). V lost 4 bases and J 9 bases, leaving 21 bases between the germline ends. Looked up from germline, CDR1 is LNHDA and CDR2 is SQIVND (reference sequence). The CDR3 extends over 15 amino acids. The CDR3 loop reads CASSSLGVEGFKAFF. CDR3 bases: TGTGCCAGTAGTAGCCTAGGGGTGGAGGGATTTAAAGCTTTCTTT.

This rearrangement joins TRBV7-2 to TRBJ1-4; D is uncertain. CDR1 and CDR2 from the germline V gene are SGHTA and FQGNSA. The germline V and J ends were trimmed by 0 bases and 0 bases, with 8 bases remaining between them. There are 16 residues in the CDR3. The chain's CDR3 is CASSLAAVATNEKLFF. CDR3 bases: TGTGCCAGCAGCTTAGCGGCAGTTGCAACTAATGAAAAACTGTTTTTT.

This chain uses TRBV3-1 (or the pseudogene TRBV3-2) with TRBJ1-2; weak D call: TRBD1 (5 bases). There are 14 residues in the CDR3. The germline gives CDR1 LGHDT, CDR2 YNNKEL (reference sequence). V was shortened by 3 bases and J by 6 bases, with 14 bases between the two germline ends. CDR3 bases: TGTGCCAGCAGCCACAGGGTCGTTGGTGATGGCTACACCTTC. This gives the protein CASSHRVVGDGYTF.